Below, 27 T cell receptor beta chains from the same sample are listed, as sequenced in a study of Graves' ophthalmopathy and Graves' hyperthyroidism. Amplification of the TCR beta CDR3 regions used RNA transcripts (as template). Second-round multiplex PCR came after first-round RT-PCR with HTBI primers. TCRdb redid the calling of the multiplex PCR reads with MiXCR, one entry per CDR3 protein. The table has about 740,000 distinct CDR3 sequences, roughly 40% seen once; the top ten hold roughly 45%. The source material was peripheral blood. The source is an adult man with Graves' ophthalmopathy.

This clonotype was seen ten or more times. The V and J genes are TRBV20-1 and TRBJ2-7, with 8 bases that match TRBD2. The germline V gene encodes CDR1 DFQATT and CDR2 SNEGSKA (reference sequence). The J segment lost 7 bases and the V segment lost 1 base, leaving 6 bases of the junction unmatched. CDR3 length: 13 residues. CDR3 nucleotide sequence: TGCAGTGCTAGAGTTGCGGGAGGACGGGAGCAGTACTTC. Translated: CSARVAGGREQYF.

This rearrangement joins TRBV19 to TRBJ1-4; D is undetermined. V lost 8 bases, J lost 0 bases, and 13 bases lay in between. From germline, CDR1 is LNHDA and CDR2 SQIVND (reference sequence). There are 15 residues in the CDR3. This chain's CDR3 is CASGGGFTTNEKLFF. CDR3 nucleotides: TGTGCCAGTGGAGGAGGGTTCACAACTAATGAAAAACTGTTTTTT.

The table lists this clonotype with many counts. V and J are TRBV7-9 and TRBJ1-6, with no clear D. The CDR3 loop spans 12 amino acids. The V and J ends lost 3 bases and 11 bases respectively, with 8 bases between them. Germline loops: CDR1 SEHNR, CDR2 FQNEAQ (reference sequence). The CDR3 coding sequence is TGTGCCAGCAGCTTTGACGAGACACCCCTCCACTTT. Amino acids: CASSFDETPLHF.

The table lists this clonotype with a count of one. V usage is TRBV24-1 and J usage is TRBJ1-5; 10 bases align to TRBD1. The CDR3 is 16 residues long. With 3 bases clipped from V and 5 bases from J, the junction kept 6 bases outside the gene matches. Looked up from germline, CDR1 is KGHDR and CDR2 is SFDVKD. The CDR3 coding sequence is TGTGCCACCAGTGATACACAGGGGACAGGGGATCAGCCCCAGCATTTT. Translating it yields CATSDTQGTGDQPQHF.

This sequence joins TRBV7-2 and TRBJ2-5; maybe TRBD2 (6 bases). Germline V lookup: CDR1 SGHTA, CDR2 FQGNSA. Trimming removed 8 bases from V and 5 bases from J, with 15 bases in between. This CDR3 region has 13 residues. The CDR3: CASRWSGDETQYF. In nucleotides, the CDR3 is TGTGCCAGCCGCTGGTCGGGGGACGAGACCCAGTACTTC.

The chain employs TRBV7-9 and TRBJ2-7; 8 bases line up with TRBD1. Per the germline V gene, CDR1 is SEHNR and CDR2 is FQNEAQ (reference sequence). With V trimmed by 2 bases and J by 2 bases, 17 bases remained unmatched. CDR3 size: 19 residues. CDR3 protein: CASSLRGGQGAPTAYEQYF. The DNA for the CDR3 is TGTGCCAGCAGCTTAAGGGGCGGGCAGGGGGCACCTACAGCCTACGAGCAGTACTTC.

This clonotype has only one observation. The junction departs from germline at one end; a sequencing error may be responsible. The chain couples TRBV10-3 to TRBJ1-1; D gene unclear. CDR1 is ENHRY and CDR2 is SYGVKD in the germline V gene. The CDR3 has 13 residues. The CDR3 bases are TGTGCCAGCAGTCCCGGGAGGTACGCTGAAGCTTTCTTT. It specifies CASSPGRYAEAFF.

This clonotype has ten or more counts. V gene TRBV7-8 combines with J gene TRBJ1-4; D is unclear. Per germline, CDR1 SGHVS and CDR2 FQNEAQ. Trimming removed 1 base from V and 0 bases from J, with 6 bases in between. The CDR3 is 15 residues long. The DNA for the CDR3 is TGTGCCAGCAGCTTAGTGGAAACAACTAATGAAAAACTGTTTTTT. It encodes CASSLVETTNEKLFF.

The V call is TRBV4-2, the J call TRBJ2-7; D is perhaps TRBD1 (5 bases). The V end was cut by 1 base, the J end by 6 bases, with 13 bases between. This CDR3 contains 14 residues. Germline V lookup: CDR1 LGHNA, CDR2 YNFKEQ. The CDR3 protein is CASSQAARVSEQYF. The CDR3 region has the DNA TGTGCCAGCAGCCAAGCCGCCAGGGTATCCGAGCAGTACTTC.

This clonotype has more than one count but fewer than ten. V is TRBV2 and J is TRBJ2-7, with a tentative D call TRBD2 (6 bases). The CDR3 length is 15 residues. Looked up from germline, CDR1 is SNHLY and CDR2 is FYNNEI. V lost 8 bases and J lost 5, with 22 bases in between. CDR3 DNA: TGTGCCAGCTCCAGGAAGTGGGGGGTGAACAACGAGCAGTACTTC. Its protein product is CASSRKWGVNNEQYF.

The chain joins TRBV20-1 to TRBJ2-7; 7 positions agree with TRBD1. J lost 7 bases, V lost 7 bases, and 16 bases had no gene match. Germline V gives CDR1 DFQATT, CDR2 SNEGSKA (reference sequence). The CDR3 is 14 residues long. The CDR3 sequence: CSGIVPHRGEEQYF. The CDR3 nucleotides read TGCAGTGGCATAGTACCTCACAGGGGAGAGGAGCAGTACTTC.

The chain joins TRBV2 to TRBJ1-2; the D gene is possibly TRBD1 (6 bases). CDR3 length equals 15 residues. Trimming shortened V by 5 bases and J by 2 bases, and 15 bases separated the two germline ends. CDR1 and CDR2 (germline): SNHLY, FYNNEI. This chain's CDR3 is CASSLSQGLNYGYTF. The CDR3 region has the DNA TGTGCCAGCAGTTTATCACAGGGACTAAACTATGGCTACACCTTC. Drawing the rest from reference TRBV2 and TRBJ1-2, the complete variable domain is EPEVTQTPSHQVTQMGQEVILRCVPISNHLYFYWYRQILGQKVEFLVSFYNNEISEKSEIFDDQFSVERPDGSNFTLKIRSTKLEDSAMYFCASSLSQGLNYGYTFGSGTRLTVV.

This chain uses TRBV5-6 with TRBJ2-7; a possible D gene is TRBD2 (6 bases). The CDR3 is 14 residues long. Trimming removed 4 bases from V and 2 bases from J, with 13 bases in between. Germline V gene data show CDR1 as SGHDT and CDR2 as YYEEEE. The CDR3 spells CASSGGGITYEQYF. In DNA form, the CDR3 reads TGTGCCAGCAGCGGAGGAGGGATCACCTACGAGCAGTACTTC.

The sample holds many counts of this clonotype. The chain combines TRBV29-1 with TRBJ2-7; 10 nucleotides align to TRBD2. The length of the CDR3 is 14 residues. Germline V gene data show CDR1 as SQVTM and CDR2 as ANQGSEA. V lost 2 bases and J lost 2; bases outside the gene matches: 3. The CDR3 bases are TGCAGCGTTGAAAGAAGCGGGAGGGCCTACGAGCAGTACTTC. Translating gives CSVERSGRAYEQYF.

The chain combines TRBV10-3 with TRBJ1-4; D remains ambiguous. The germline V gene has CDR1 ENHRY and CDR2 SYGVKD. This CDR3 is 12 amino acids long. Trimming took off 5 bases at V and 8 bases at J, with 9 bases between the two ends. The CDR3, as DNA: TGTGCCATCAGTTTCCCTGGCGAAAAACTGTTTTTT. Amino acids: CAISFPGEKLFF.

The table lists this clonotype with many counts. The CDR3 DNA is TGCAGCGTGGACCCCGATGGCTACGAGCAGTACTTC. Translating gives CSVDPDGYEQYF. The chain recombines TRBV29-1 with TRBJ2-7; no reliable D call. V dropped 6 bases and J dropped 3 bases, with 12 bases sitting between them. The CDR3 has 12 residues. Germline assignment: CDR1 SQVTM and CDR2 ANQGSEA.

In this sample, this clonotype turned up a few times. One junction end disagrees with the germline gene, perhaps due to a read error. V and J are TRBV7-2 and TRBJ2-7; tentatively, D is TRBD1 (6 bases). CDR1 and CDR2 (germline): SGHTA, FQGNSA. The CDR3 loop spans 17 amino acids. The CDR3, as DNA: TGTGCCAGCAGTTTAGGTGCCAGGGGTGGGAGCTCCTACGAGCAGTACTTC. This codes for CASSLGARGGSSYEQYF.

This clonotype was picked up many times. The V and J genes are TRBV7-9 and TRBJ1-2; D may be TRBD1 (5 bases). Germline V CDR1 and CDR2: SEHNR, FQNEAQ (reference sequence). Trimming shortened V by 5 bases and J by 5 bases, and 18 bases separated the two germline ends. The CDR3 is 15 residues long. CDR3 DNA: TGTGCCAGCAGCGAGCGAGGGCAGGGAGGATATGGCTACACCTTC. Translated: CASSERGQGGYGYTF.

The table lists this clonotype with many counts. One end of the junction does not line up with germline, which may come from a read error. The chain has TRBV9 and TRBJ2-5; the D gene is possibly TRBD1 (5 bases). Germline loops: CDR1 SGDLS, CDR2 YYNGEE. This CDR3 region has 14 residues. The chain's CDR3 is CASSVGQRQETQYF. The DNA of the CDR3 is TGTGCCAGCAGTGTAGGACAACGCCAAGAGACCCAGTACTTC.

The chain carries TRBV20-1 and TRBJ1-6; D unclear. CDR3 length: 14 residues. Germline CDR1 reads DFQATT; CDR2 reads SNEGSKA (reference sequence). V was trimmed by 0 bases and J by 8 bases, leaving 11 bases between them. The CDR3 region has the DNA TGCAGTGCTAGAGATCGCGGGTTTGATTCACCCCTCCACTTT. It is translated as CSARDRGFDSPLHF.

This clonotype has ten or more counts. This chain uses TRBV5-1 with TRBJ2-5; perhaps D is TRBD1 or TRBD2 (5 bases each). The germline V gene has CDR1 SGHRS and CDR2 YFSETQ. CDR3 size: 15 residues. With 3 bases removed from V and 4 bases from J, the gap between germline ends came to 16 bases. The CDR3 is CASSSGGPGRETQYF. The CDR3 bases are TGCGCCAGCAGCTCCGGCGGTCCGGGGCGAGAGACCCAGTACTTC.

This sequence joins TRBV5-4 and TRBJ1-1; D uncertain. V gave up 2 bases and J gave up 4 bases, with 6 bases separating them. The germline V gene has CDR1 SGHNT and CDR2 YYREEE (reference sequence). This CDR3 region has 12 residues. The CDR3 DNA reads as TGTGCCAGCAGCTTTAGTCCCACTGAAGCTTTCTTT. It codes for CASSFSPTEAFF.

This clonotype was seen a handful of times. Germline is not matched at one junction end, which may reflect a read error. The chain has TRBV28 and TRBJ1-3; D is unclear. CDR3 size: 11 residues. Germline CDR1 reads MDHEN; CDR2 reads SYDVKM. CDR3: CASRARRFIDF. CDR3 in DNA: TGTGCCAGCAGGGCTCGACGGTTTATTGATTTT. The full variable domain, its missing parts supplied by reference TRBV28 and TRBJ1-3, is DVKVTQSSRYLVKRTGEKVFLECVQDMDHENMFWYRQDPGLGLRLIYFSYDVKMKEKGDIPEGYSVSREKKERFSLILESASTNQTSMYLCASRARRFIDFGEGSWLTVV.

On this clonotype: It may be a read error: a sequence one base away is much more abundant. The chain joins TRBV25-1 to TRBJ2-7, with D possibly called TRBD1 or TRBD2 (5 bases each). The CDR3 runs to 14 residues. Per germline, CDR1 MGHDK and CDR2 SYGVNS. The germline V and J ends were trimmed by 5 bases and 2 bases, with 13 bases remaining between them. DNA for the CDR3: TGTGCCAGCAGTTTCGGGGCAGGGACCTACGAGCAGTACTTC. It encodes CASSFGAGTYEQYF.

The chain links TRBV4-2 to TRBJ2-7; TRBD1 matches at 8 bases. Germline V gene sequence: CDR1 LGHNA, CDR2 YNFKEQ. This CDR3 spans 15 amino acids. With 1 base clipped from V and 4 bases from J, the junction kept 6 bases outside the gene matches. The CDR3 sequence is CASSQVDRGGYEQYF. The DNA for the CDR3 is TGTGCCAGCAGCCAAGTAGACAGGGGAGGTTACGAGCAGTACTTC.

This clonotype was counted at least ten times. The V call is TRBV29-1, the J call TRBJ1-4; unclear D gene. The CDR3 totals 14 residues. Trimming took off 0 bases at V and 4 bases at J, with 9 bases between the two ends. CDR1 SQVTM and CDR2 ANQGSEA come from the germline V gene. The CDR3 loop reads CSVEDSFLNEKLFF. DNA for the CDR3: TGCAGCGTTGAAGATTCCTTTCTTAATGAAAAACTGTTTTTT.

The J gene is TRBJ1-2, the V gene TRBV20-1; 9 bases map to TRBD1. CDR1 and CDR2 (germline): DFQATT, SNEGSKA (reference sequence). Trimming at V came to 6 bases and at J to 2 bases, leaving 10 bases not matched to a gene. The CDR3 is made up of 15 amino acids. The CDR3 reads CSASQQGAQNYGYTF. The CDR3 DNA is TGCAGTGCCTCGCAACAGGGGGCGCAGAACTATGGCTACACCTTC.